The clone carrying this TCR beta chain occurred a few times. The antigen remains unidentified. The data were obtained in a study of T-cell reconstitution after alpha-beta-depleted transplantation in children. A library of TCRbeta sequences, prepared with unique molecular identifiers, was generated. TCRdb re-derived calls from the PCR reads in MiXCR, one entry per CDR3 protein. The data show around 230,000 distinct CDR3 sequences, 17% seen once. Whole-study results and caveats: Alpha-beta T cells present about two months after transplant were reported to originate from several hundred expanded graft clones. At day 60, the high TCRbeta diversity found in some patients originated from recipient T cells and thymic progenitors that had survived. Newly generated T cells supplied most T-cell counts and diversity one year post-transplant.

Germline-derived CDR1 and CDR2 are MNHEY and SMNVEV (reference sequence). The V end lost 3 bases, the J end lost 8 bases, and 20 bases lay between the germline ends. The CDR3 contains 15 residues. The TCR was taken from a male patient between 2 and 10 years old who had a stem cell transplant for acute lymphoblastic leukemia, so the T cells may come from the graft donor. Sample: PBMCs, mostly from graft donor cells, taken 360 days after TCRalphabeta/CD19-depleted stem cell transplant. This chain connects TRBV27 to TRBJ2-7; D might be TRBD2 (5 bases). The CDR3, as DNA: TGTGCCAGCAGTTTGGCAGGAGGTGGGGAAGGGAAGCAGTACTTC. Its translation: CASSLAGGGEGKQYF.